This T cell receptor (beta chain) was obtained from a study of CD4 and CD8 cells across lung adenocarcinoma regions (dated 2018 in TCRdb). With respect to the entire study: To look at intratumor heterogeneity in the T cell receptor repertoire, the study compared tumor centers against tumor margins.

The protocol used for the library was PCR. Sequenced on a HiSeq X Ten. The public reads were run again by TCRdb, first through fastp at Q25 and then through MiXCR, and only productive beta chains were kept. Entries are consolidated by CDR3 protein sequence, retaining the most common genes and DNA. For this sample there are 16,000 or so distinct CDR3 sequences; 45% to 60% appear just once. The ten biggest clones cover 55% to 65% of the sample. For this clonotype: Its binding antigen is unknown. No qualities accompany the bases; no much larger clone lies one base away.

The donors were patients who had localized lung adenocarcinoma, which is a subtype of non-small cell lung cancer. Samples were obtained from the centers of localized lung adenocarcinomas. For TCR repertoire analysis, CD8+ T cells taken from tumor tissue were profiled apart from CD4+ T cells. The sequenced material came from CD8+ T cells from the center of a lung tumor. The intended sense of this specimen's cell subset or site label: tumor center region. This sequence originates from a female donor with lung adenocarcinoma. The CD4 and CD8 labels of this study may be unreliable.

The nucleotide sequence is TGTGCCAGCAGTCAGCGCGGGGGGGATACGCAGTATTTT. Its coded protein is CASSQRGGDTQYF. The sequence joins TRBV6-1 to TRBJ2-3; the central 8 bases match TRBD2. For this chain, trimming is 5 bases at the V end and 6 bases at the J end, and the number of junction bases without a gene match is 4. CDR1 and CDR2 are drawn from the germline V gene: MNHNS, SASEGT. Taken from cysteine to phenylalanine, the CDR3 has 13 residues. Only the CDR3 DNA stays, 39 bases, in frame from base 1.